The present entry profiles one T cell receptor (beta chain) with its context. Its target is not known. The data stem from a study of T cell responses to AZD1222 COVID-19 vaccine. Sequencing was performed with immunoSEQ multiplex PCR; in TCRdb, only in-frame clones are kept and a portion is missing. Of more than 100,000 clones in the sample, approximately 91% were seen once. Study-wide results and caveats: Females made up more of the donors, who were largely white British, and clonal diversity may have come out too low. Only six or seven AZD1222 recipients tested seropositive at baseline. Among vaccine-associated CD4 TCRs, coverage spanned spike, with dominance at 160-218 and 743-854.

This clonotype originated in an adult in good health. This specimen was peripheral blood, taken on day 0 of AZD1222 vaccination.

Written as DNA, the CDR3 is TGTGCCAGCAGCTCCTCCCTGGGACAGGGGAGCACCCTACTGTTTTTT. Encoded protein: CASSSSLGQGSTLLFF. The chain carries TRBV7-2 and TRBJ1-4; TRBD1 matches at 10 bases. Germline V gene lookup returns CDR1 SGHTA and CDR2 FQGNSA. This CDR3 contains 16 residues. With V trimmed by 4 bases and J by 13 bases, 15 bases remained unmatched.